This T cell receptor beta chain was obtained from a study of T-cell reconstitution after alpha-beta-depleted transplantation in children. Construction of the TCRbeta library involved unique molecular identifiers. MiXCR was run by TCRdb on the PCR reads, yielding one entry per CDR3 protein. Of some 600,000 distinct CDR3 sequences in the sample, roughly 15% were seen once. The CDR3 is 12 residues long. The germline CDR1 and CDR2 sequences are LNHDA and SQIVND (reference sequence). Trimming at V came to 9 bases and at J to 6 bases, leaving 5 bases not matched to a gene. This clonotype was seen a handful of times.

The J gene is TRBJ2-3, the V gene TRBV19, with TRBD2 matching over 8 bases. Source: PBMCs from the stem cell graft donor, taken from the stem cell graft. This clonotype originated in a human donor who donated a stem cell graft to a child with acute myeloid leukemia. Here the CDR3 DNA reads TGTGCCAGCGGGGGGGCCGCGGATACGCAGTATTTT. Translated, it gives CASGGAADTQYF.